A single sample gave rise to the 6 T cell receptor beta chains below, sequenced in a study of beta chain features in type 1 diabetes. All of the isolated RNA was reverse transcribed, so expressed TCRB transcripts were sequenced. Assay used: immunoSEQ multiplex PCR; TCRdb lists only in-frame clones, some missing. The sample includes some 250,000 clones, 11% seen only once; the top ten take more than 0.015%. No cognate antigen is known for these TCRs. Whole-study findings and limits: When Type 1 diabetes patients were examined, their TCRB CDR3s proved moderately but significantly shorter in all four CD4+ subsets.

The sequencing sample was made of naive CD4+ T cells from blood. The receptors derive from a man aged 25 to 40 with type 1 diabetes.

This clone has only a few counts. CDR3 nucleotides: TGTGCCAGCAGCGTAGAAACCACAGGGCCCGGAGGCTACACCTTC. Translating gives CASSVETTGPGGYTF. This chain joins TRBV9 and TRBJ1-2; weak D call: TRBD1 (6 bases). Germline V CDR1 and CDR2: SGDLS, YYNGEE. With 0 bases removed from V and 8 bases from J, the gap between germline ends came to 17 bases. CDR3 length equals 15 residues.

This chain links TRBV6-5 with TRBJ1-2; 7 positions match TRBD1. CDR1 MNHEY and CDR2 SVGAGI come from the germline V gene. The ends lost 0 bases at V and 3 bases at J; junction bases unmatched: 4. The CDR3 is made up of 15 amino acids. The CDR3 region has the DNA TGTGCCAGCAGTTACTCGACAGGGCCGTACTATGGCTACACCTTC. It translates to CASSYSTGPYYGYTF.

This sequence joins TRBV7-9 and TRBJ1-6, with D possibly being TRBD1 (5 bases). The CDR3 loop spans 14 amino acids. Trimming removed 5 bases at V and 10 bases at J, with 15 bases between. Per germline, CDR1 SEHNR and CDR2 FQNEAQ (reference sequence). Written as DNA, the CDR3 is TGTGCCAGCAGCCAGTTGGGGGGGTGGTCACCCCTCCACTTT. Its protein product is CASSQLGGWSPLHF.

The chain has TRBV5-1 and TRBJ1-1, with D uncertain. V shed 5 bases and J shed 7 bases, with 15 bases lying between them. CDR3 length: 13 amino acids. Germline-derived CDR1 and CDR2 are SGHRS and YFSETQ. CDR3 sequence (DNA): TGCGCCAGCAGTTTAGTTCCTGCCCTTGAAGCTTTCTTT. It yields the protein CASSLVPALEAFF.

The chain carries TRBV29-1 and TRBJ1-1, with TRBD1 as a possible D gene (6 bases). The CDR3 is 13 residues long. Trimming took off 4 bases at V and 0 bases at J, with 9 bases between the two ends. Germline V gene data show CDR1 as SQVTM and CDR2 as ANQGSEA. The CDR3 sequence is CSVVGDMNTEAFF. The CDR3 nucleotides are TGCAGCGTTGTGGGGGACATGAACACTGAAGCTTTCTTT.

The J gene is TRBJ1-2, the V gene TRBV18; D is undetermined. The CDR3 covers 13 residues. V lost 1 base to trimming and J lost 6 bases, with 9 bases between them. The germline CDR1 and CDR2 sequences are KGHSH and LQKENI. CDR3 in DNA: TGTGCCAGCTCACCACGTTTGGAGGATGGCTACACCTTC. Its protein is CASSPRLEDGYTF.